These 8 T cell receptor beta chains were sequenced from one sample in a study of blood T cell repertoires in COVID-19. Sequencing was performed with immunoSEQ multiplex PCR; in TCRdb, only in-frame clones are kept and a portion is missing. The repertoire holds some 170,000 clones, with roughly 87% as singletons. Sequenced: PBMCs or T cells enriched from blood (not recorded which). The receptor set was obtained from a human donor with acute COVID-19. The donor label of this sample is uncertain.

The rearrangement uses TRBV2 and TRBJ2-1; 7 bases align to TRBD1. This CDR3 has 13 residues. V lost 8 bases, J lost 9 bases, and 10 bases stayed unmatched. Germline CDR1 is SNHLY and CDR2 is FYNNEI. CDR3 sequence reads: CASSGQTEGEQFF. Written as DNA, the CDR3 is TGTGCCAGCTCGGGACAGACAGAAGGTGAGCAGTTCTTC.

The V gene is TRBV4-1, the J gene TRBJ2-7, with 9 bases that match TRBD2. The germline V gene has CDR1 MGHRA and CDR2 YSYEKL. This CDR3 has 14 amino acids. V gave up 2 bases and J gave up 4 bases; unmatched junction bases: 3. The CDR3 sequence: CASSQYSGGYEQYF. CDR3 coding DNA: TGCGCCAGCAGCCAATATAGCGGGGGATACGAGCAGTACTTC.

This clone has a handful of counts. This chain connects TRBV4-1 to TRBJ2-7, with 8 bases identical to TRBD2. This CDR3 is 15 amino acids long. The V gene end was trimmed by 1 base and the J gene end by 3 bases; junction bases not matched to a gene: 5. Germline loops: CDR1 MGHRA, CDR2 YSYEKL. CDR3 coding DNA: TGCGCCAGCAGCCAAGGTCCCAGCGGGGGCTACGAGCAGTACTTC. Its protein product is CASSQGPSGGYEQYF.

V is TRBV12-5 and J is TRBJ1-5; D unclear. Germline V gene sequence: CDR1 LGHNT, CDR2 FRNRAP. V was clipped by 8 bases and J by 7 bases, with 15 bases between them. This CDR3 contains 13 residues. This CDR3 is CASTRGEFQPQHF. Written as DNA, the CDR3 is TGTGCTAGTACTCGGGGTGAGTTCCAGCCCCAGCATTTT.

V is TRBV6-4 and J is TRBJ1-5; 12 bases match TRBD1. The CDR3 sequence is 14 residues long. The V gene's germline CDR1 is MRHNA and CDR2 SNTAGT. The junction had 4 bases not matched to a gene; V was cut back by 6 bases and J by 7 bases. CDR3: CASRGTGGVQPQHF. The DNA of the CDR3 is TGTGCCAGCAGAGGGACAGGGGGCGTACAGCCCCAGCATTTT.

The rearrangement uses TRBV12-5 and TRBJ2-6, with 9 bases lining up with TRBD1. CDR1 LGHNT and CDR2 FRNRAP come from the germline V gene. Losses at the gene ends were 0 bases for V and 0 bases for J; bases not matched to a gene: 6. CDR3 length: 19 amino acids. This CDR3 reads CASGLVLRQGVSGANVLTF. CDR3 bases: TGTGCTAGTGGTTTGGTACTGAGACAGGGGGTCTCTGGGGCCAACGTCCTGACTTTC. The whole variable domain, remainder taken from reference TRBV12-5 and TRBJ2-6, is DARVTQTPRHKVTEMGQEVTMRCQPILGHNTVFWYRQTMMQGLELLAYFRNRAPLDDSGMPKDRFSAEMPDATLATLKIQPSEPRDSAVYFCASGLVLRQGVSGANVLTFGAGSRLTVL.

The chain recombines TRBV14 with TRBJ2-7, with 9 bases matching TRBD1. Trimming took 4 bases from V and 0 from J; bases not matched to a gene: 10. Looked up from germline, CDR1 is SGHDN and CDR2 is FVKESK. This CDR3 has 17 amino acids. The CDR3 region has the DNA TGTGCCAGCAGCCCCCGTATCGGGACAGGGTTCTCCTACGAGCAGTACTTC. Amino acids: CASSPRIGTGFSYEQYF.

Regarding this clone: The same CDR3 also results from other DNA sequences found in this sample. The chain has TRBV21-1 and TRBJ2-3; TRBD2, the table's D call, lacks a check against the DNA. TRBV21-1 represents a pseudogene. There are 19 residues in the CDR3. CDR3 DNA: TGTGCCAGCAGATACCCGCGGGGGCGGGGGGCTTTTAGCACAGATACGCAGTATTTT. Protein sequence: CASRYPRGRGAFSTDTQYF.